One sample yielded the 27 T cell receptor beta chains listed below, sequenced in a study of long-term antiretroviral therapy in people with HIV. Sequencing used immunoSEQ v3.0 at survey level. The protocol was immunoSEQ multiplex PCR, while the TCRdb copy is restricted to in-frame clones and leaves out a portion. Among more than 20,000 clones listed, around 81% were seen once. The sequencing used unsorted PBMCs, collected roughly 4 years after starting antiretroviral therapy. Receptors originate from a man aged 18 to 30 with HIV.

The rearrangement joins TRBV7-9 to TRBJ2-3; D perhaps matches TRBD1 (5 bases). CDR1 SEHNR and CDR2 FQNEAQ come from the germline V gene (reference sequence). This CDR3 spans 16 amino acids. Trimming cost V 5 bases and J 2 bases, with 17 bases left between them. Here the CDR3 DNA reads TGTGCCAGCAGCCCCAATCAGGGTTCATCCACAGATACGCAGTATTTT. Translation: CASSPNQGSSTDTQYF.

The chain links TRBV6-5 to TRBJ1-1; possible D gene TRBD1, 6 bases. Trimming stripped 6 bases from V and 1 base from J, with 9 bases between. This CDR3 has 13 residues. Germline V gives CDR1 MNHEY, CDR2 SVGAGI. This CDR3 reads CASRTGWNTEAFF. Here the CDR3 DNA reads TGTGCCAGCAGAACAGGGTGGAACACTGAAGCTTTCTTT.

The rearrangement joins TRBV28 to TRBJ1-1; no reliable D call. The CDR3 length is 16 residues. V gave up 1 base and J gave up 4 bases, with 16 bases separating them. Germline-derived CDR1 and CDR2 are MDHEN and SYDVKM. CDR3 amino acids: CASSLFEVWGGTEAFF. Here the CDR3 DNA reads TGTGCCAGCAGTTTATTTGAAGTCTGGGGAGGCACTGAAGCTTTCTTT. Full variable domain (rest looked up from reference TRBV28 and TRBJ1-1): DVKVTQSSRYLVKRTGEKVFLECVQDMDHENMFWYRQDPGLGLRLIYFSYDVKMKEKGDIPEGYSVSREKKERFSLILESASTNQTSMYLCASSLFEVWGGTEAFFGQGTRLTVV.

V is TRBV5-4 and J is TRBJ2-3; D might be TRBD1 (5 bases). Germline V gives CDR1 SGHNT, CDR2 YYREEE (reference sequence). V lost 1 base, J lost 6 bases, and 12 bases lay in between. CDR3 length: 14 residues. CDR3: CASSLRQGGDTQYF. In DNA form, the CDR3 reads TGTGCCAGCAGCTTGAGGCAGGGTGGGGATACGCAGTATTTT.

The J gene is TRBJ1-2, the V gene TRBV7-8; 8 positions match TRBD1. CDR1 is SGHVS and CDR2 is FQNEAQ in the germline V gene. The trim removed 1 base at V and 4 bases at J, leaving 5 bases unmatched. CDR3 length: 15 amino acids. CDR3: CASSLGGGQVYGYTF. The CDR3 nucleotides are TGTGCCAGCAGCTTAGGGGGGGGACAGGTCTATGGCTACACCTTC.

V gene TRBV7-6 combines with J gene TRBJ1-4; 7 nucleotides line up with TRBD1. Unmatched junction bases numbered 11, after V lost 5 bases and J lost 8 bases. The germline V gene encodes CDR1 SGHVS and CDR2 FNYEAQ. The CDR3 is 15 amino acids. The CDR3 DNA follows: TGTGCCAGCAGCAAATCGACAGGGATAGGGGAAAAACTGTTTTTT. Protein sequence: CASSKSTGIGEKLFF.

This clone was seen a few times. The chain uses TRBV18 and TRBJ1-2; 8 bases line up with TRBD1. The CDR3 runs to 15 residues. CDR1 KGHSH and CDR2 LQKENI come from the germline V gene. V was clipped by 0 bases and J by 7 bases; unmatched bases: 7. CDR3: CASSPPSVQGAGYTF. In DNA form, the CDR3 reads TGTGCCAGCTCACCACCGTCGGTCCAGGGGGCTGGCTACACCTTC.

The chain combines TRBV28 with TRBJ1-5; possible D gene TRBD1, 6 bases. The germline V and J ends were trimmed by 6 bases and 4 bases, with 19 bases remaining between them. Germline CDR1 is MDHEN and CDR2 is SYDVKM. The CDR3 extends over 16 amino acids. The CDR3 coding sequence is TGTGCCAGCAGGACTACCCTAAGGGGGAGGAATCAGCCCCAGCATTTT. This codes for CASRTTLRGRNQPQHF.

V and J are TRBV18 and TRBJ1-1, with 7 bases fitting TRBD1. Germline CDR1 is KGHSH and CDR2 is LQKENI. V was pared by 3 bases and J by 5 bases, with 6 bases of the junction left unmatched. This CDR3 comprises 14 residues. The CDR3 DNA reads TGTGCCAGCTCACCCAACAGGGGAGAAACTGAAGCTTTCTTT. It is translated as CASSPNRGETEAFF. Supplemented by reference TRBV18 and TRBJ1-1, the full variable domain reads NAGVMQNPRHLVRRRGQEARLRCSPMKGHSHVYWYRQLPEEGLKFMVYLQKENIIDESGMPKERFSAEFPKEGPSILRIQQVVRGDSAAYFCASSPNRGETEAFFGQGTRLTVV.

The V call is TRBV6-1, the J call TRBJ2-3; the match to TRBD2 covers 9 bases. Trimming removed 4 bases from V and 4 bases from J; junction bases left unmatched: 6. Germline V gene data show CDR1 as MNHNS and CDR2 as SASEGT. This CDR3 has 15 amino acids. The CDR3 coding sequence is TGTGCCAGCAGTGGGATGGGCGGGGGGGCAGATACGCAGTATTTT. Translating gives CASSGMGGGADTQYF.

This clone was detected a few times. The chain uses TRBV7-2 and TRBJ1-5, with D tentatively TRBD1 (5 bases). Germline assignment: CDR1 SGHTA and CDR2 FQGNSA. Trimming cost V 5 bases and J 5 bases, with 10 bases left between them. The CDR3 spans 13 residues. Written as DNA, the CDR3 is TGTGCCAGCAGCACACAGGTGGATCAGCCCCAGCATTTT. This translates into CASSTQVDQPQHF.

V gene TRBV7-9 combines with J gene TRBJ2-3; 7 nucleotides match TRBD1. The CDR3 runs 13 residues. Germline assignment: CDR1 SEHNR and CDR2 FQNEAQ (reference sequence). V gave up 4 bases and J gave up 4 bases; unmatched junction bases: 2. CDR3 coding DNA: TGTGCCAGCAGCTCAGGGGGATCAGATACGCAGTATTTT. Protein: CASSSGGSDTQYF.

The rearrangement links TRBV5-1 to TRBJ1-2; D call uncertain. CDR1 is SGHRS, CDR2 YFSETQ, per germline. The length of the CDR3 is 14 residues. Trimming took off 6 bases at V and 4 bases at J, with 16 bases between the two ends. The CDR3 protein is CASMVSGSLYGYTF. The CDR3, as DNA: TGCGCCAGCATGGTCAGCGGTAGTCTCTATGGCTACACCTTC.

J is TRBJ1-1 and V is TRBV10-3; unclear D gene. This CDR3 comprises 13 residues. Germline V gene data show CDR1 as ENHRY and CDR2 as SYGVKD. V was shortened by 3 bases and J by 1 base, with 6 bases between the two germline ends. The DNA for the CDR3 is TGTGCCATCAGTGAAATAGGGAACACTGAAGCTTTCTTT. It specifies CAISEIGNTEAFF.

The J gene is TRBJ1-1, the V gene TRBV5-1; D is perhaps TRBD1 (5 bases). This CDR3 has 12 residues. The V end lost 2 bases, the J end lost 5 bases, and 7 bases lay between the germline ends. The germline V gene has CDR1 SGHRS and CDR2 YFSETQ. The CDR3 here is CASSFGGTEAFF. The CDR3 DNA sequence: TGCGCCAGCAGCTTTGGGGGGACTGAAGCTTTCTTT.

The chain employs TRBV28 and TRBJ1-4, with 8 bases matching TRBD1. V gave up 4 bases and J gave up 7 bases; unmatched junction bases: 11. Germline assignment: CDR1 MDHEN and CDR2 SYDVKM. This CDR3 comprises 16 residues. As DNA, the CDR3 is TGTGCCAGCAGTTCCGATCAGGGGGCTGGTAGTGAAAAACTGTTTTTT. This codes for CASSSDQGAGSEKLFF.

The chain recombines TRBV28 with TRBJ1-5; D is unresolved. The germline CDR1 and CDR2 sequences are MDHEN and SYDVKM. V lost 3 bases to trimming and J lost 0 bases, with 12 bases between them. This CDR3 spans 16 amino acids. Written as DNA, the CDR3 is TGTGCCAGCAGTTTCCCACTGGGCAGTAGCAATCAGCCCCAGCATTTT. Its protein is CASSFPLGSSNQPQHF. The full variable domain, in which reference TRBV28 and TRBJ1-5 provide the parts outside the CDR3, is DVKVTQSSRYLVKRTGEKVFLECVQDMDHENMFWYRQDPGLGLRLIYFSYDVKMKEKGDIPEGYSVSREKKERFSLILESASTNQTSMYLCASSFPLGSSNQPQHFGDGTRLSIL.

The chain couples TRBV19 to TRBJ1-2; no firm D call. Germline CDR1 LNHDA, CDR2 SQIVND (reference sequence). V lost 5 bases to trimming and J lost 0 bases, with 7 bases between them. There are 13 residues in the CDR3. DNA of the CDR3: TGTGCCAGTAGTCCTTCAGCTAACTATGGCTACACCTTC. It encodes CASSPSANYGYTF.

V usage is TRBV6-1 and J usage is TRBJ1-4, with a weak D call TRBD1 (5 bases). CDR1 is MNHNS and CDR2 is SASEGT in the germline V gene. The CDR3 covers 13 residues. V lost 11 bases and J 5 bases, leaving 15 bases between the germline ends. The CDR3 is CAYAEGHNEKLFF. CDR3 nucleotides: TGTGCCTACGCAGAGGGGCACAATGAAAAACTGTTTTTT.

The sample holds one count of this clone. The V and J genes are TRBV11-2 and TRBJ1-3; perhaps TRBD1 as D (5 bases). V shed 4 bases and J shed 3 bases, with 13 bases lying between them. CDR3 length: 15 amino acids. CDR1 SGHAT and CDR2 FQNNGV come from the germline V gene. The CDR3 region is CASSSGRDFGNTIYF. DNA for the CDR3: TGTGCCAGCAGCTCGGGGAGGGACTTTGGAAACACCATATATTTT.

The rearrangement uses TRBV19 and TRBJ1-1; TRBD1 might be the D (6 bases). Germline loops: CDR1 LNHDA, CDR2 SQIVND (reference sequence). This CDR3 comprises 16 residues. V shed 6 bases and J shed 0 bases, with 17 bases lying between them. As DNA, the CDR3 is TGTGCCAGTAGGGACTTACGGACAGAAATGAACACTGAAGCTTTCTTT. Its translation is CASRDLRTEMNTEAFF.

The chain has TRBV5-1 and TRBJ2-1; D might be TRBD2 (6 bases). Trimming pared 0 bases from V and 12 bases from J, leaving 19 bases between. The V gene's germline CDR1 is SGHRS and CDR2 YFSETQ. The CDR3 spans 15 residues. As DNA, the CDR3 is TGCGCCAGCAGCTTGGTGGGGGGACTCTCCGGCGTGCAGTTCTTC. Amino acids: CASSLVGGLSGVQFF.

CDR3 sequence: CASSLGRGTDTQYF. CDR3 in DNA: TGTGCCAGCAGTTTAGGGAGGGGCACAGATACGCAGTATTTT. The chain has TRBV27 and TRBJ2-3; 7 bases align to TRBD2. J was trimmed by 1 base and V by 2 bases; bases with no gene match: 0. CDR1 is MNHEY, CDR2 SMNVEV, per germline (reference sequence). The CDR3 is 14 amino acids.

The V and J genes are TRBV2 and TRBJ1-4; D is perhaps TRBD1 (6 bases). CDR3 size: 14 residues. Trimming left V 6 bases short and J 6 bases short, with 14 bases between. CDR1 is SNHLY and CDR2 is FYNNEI in the germline V gene. Here the CDR3 DNA reads TGTGCCAGCAGCTGGACAGAAGCTCATGAAAAACTGTTTTTT. Its translation is CASSWTEAHEKLFF.

The chain has TRBV6-1 and TRBJ2-3; D remains unclear. The CDR3 is made up of 13 amino acids. Germline V lookup: CDR1 MNHNS, CDR2 SASEGT. Trimming left V 4 bases short and J 1 base short, with 6 bases between. The CDR3 reads CASSVSGTDTQYF. The CDR3 bases are TGTGCCAGCAGTGTATCCGGCACAGATACGCAGTATTTT.

The chain employs TRBV12-5 and TRBJ2-7, with D hard to call. Germline loops: CDR1 LGHNT, CDR2 FRNRAP. This CDR3 contains 20 residues. V lost 0 bases and J 0 bases, leaving 24 bases between the germline ends. This CDR3 is CASGLVPPKAEEGSSYEQYV. CDR3 coding DNA: TGTGCTAGTGGTTTGGTACCACCTAAAGCCGAGGAAGGCAGCTCCTACGAGCAGTACGTC.

V usage is TRBV4-2 and J usage is TRBJ2-5; D remains unclear. The CDR3 runs to 12 residues. Germline V lookup: CDR1 LGHNA, CDR2 YNFKEQ. V was cut by 0 bases and J by 6 bases, with 5 bases left in between. CDR3 sequence: CASSQDRKTQYF. CDR3 DNA sequence: TGTGCCAGCAGCCAAGATAGGAAGACCCAGTACTTC.